A single sample is the source of the 6 T cell receptor beta chains below, sequenced in a study of blood T cell repertoires in COVID-19. Clones were sequenced by immunoSEQ multiplex PCR, and TCRdb holds only the in-frame ones, with some missing. Of under 450,000 clones in the sample, around 87% were seen once. The sample taken for sequencing was PBMCs or T cells enriched from blood (not recorded which). The source of these receptors is a man aged 25 to 40 who had recovered from COVID-19.

The chain recombines TRBV18 with TRBJ1-1; TRBD1 is a possible D gene (5 bases). The CDR3 is 14 amino acids. Germline V gene data show CDR1 as KGHSH and CDR2 as LQKENI. The V and J ends lost 4 bases and 3 bases respectively, with 12 bases between them. The CDR3 DNA reads as TGTGCCAGCTCACTTCTAGGGGTAGACACTGAAGCTTTCTTT. Its protein is CASSLLGVDTEAFF.

The chain has TRBV27 and TRBJ1-6; D is unresolved. Germline loops: CDR1 MNHEY, CDR2 SMNVEV (reference sequence). The CDR3 is 15 amino acids. Trimming took off 0 bases at V and 1 base at J, with 4 bases between the two ends. CDR3 in DNA: TGTGCCAGCAGTTTATCCCCTTCCTATAATTCACCCCTCCACTTT. Translating it yields CASSLSPSYNSPLHF.

This chain connects TRBV12-3 or TRBV12-4 to TRBJ2-5; a weak D match, TRBD1 (5 bases). V dropped 2 bases and J dropped 5 bases, with 9 bases sitting between them. The CDR3 is made up of 13 amino acids. The CDR3 DNA follows: TGTGCCAGCAGTTTATGGGGCCGGGAGACCCAGTACTTC. It encodes CASSLWGRETQYF.

CDR3 loop: CASSSGRLNQPQHF. CDR3 coding DNA: TGTGCCAGCAGCTCGGGTCGCCTCAATCAGCCCCAGCATTTT. The chain recombines TRBV7-9 with TRBJ1-5; D is ambiguous. CDR1 and CDR2 (germline): SEHNR, FQNEAQ (reference sequence). Trimming removed 4 bases from V and 3 bases from J, with 10 bases in between. The CDR3 runs 14 residues.

This clone was counted once. The chain recombines TRBV9 with TRBJ2-7; D is ambiguous. Deletions cut 0 bases from V and 0 bases from J, with 4 bases between. In germline, CDR1 is SGDLS, CDR2 YYNGEE. This CDR3 has 13 amino acids. In DNA, the CDR3 is TGTGCCAGCAGCGTAGAGAGCTCCTACGAGCAGTACTTC. Translating gives CASSVESSYEQYF.

The chain links TRBV19 to TRBJ1-1, with 9 bases lining up with TRBD1. With 3 bases clipped from V and 0 bases from J, the junction kept 5 bases outside the gene matches. The CDR3 sequence is 16 residues long. Germline CDR1 and CDR2: LNHDA and SQIVND (reference sequence). The CDR3 loop reads CASSIRTGVLNTEAFF. The CDR3 nucleotides read TGTGCCAGTAGTATTCGGACAGGGGTTTTGAACACTGAAGCTTTCTTT.